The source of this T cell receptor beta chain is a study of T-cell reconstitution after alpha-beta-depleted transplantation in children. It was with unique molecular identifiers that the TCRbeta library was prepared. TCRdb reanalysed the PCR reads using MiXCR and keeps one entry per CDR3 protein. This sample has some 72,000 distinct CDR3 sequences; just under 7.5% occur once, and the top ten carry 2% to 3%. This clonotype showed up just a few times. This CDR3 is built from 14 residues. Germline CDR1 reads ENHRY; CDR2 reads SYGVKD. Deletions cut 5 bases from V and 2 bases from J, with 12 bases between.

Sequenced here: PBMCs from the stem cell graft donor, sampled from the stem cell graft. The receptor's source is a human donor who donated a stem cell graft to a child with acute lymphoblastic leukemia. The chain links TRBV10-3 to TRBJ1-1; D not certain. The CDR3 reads CAISSTETNTEAFF. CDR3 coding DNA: TGTGCCATCAGTTCGACTGAGACCAACACTGAAGCTTTCTTT.